This is a list of T cell receptor beta chains from one sample in a study of blood T cell repertoires in COVID-19. Produced via immunoSEQ multiplex PCR; TCRdb's table is partial and in-frame only. Of some 240,000 clones in the sample, roughly 87% were seen once. Sequenced: peripheral blood. The receptors derive from a woman between 35 and 50 years old who had recovered from COVID-19. The CDR3 runs from the conserved cysteine through the conserved F or W. Fields, in order: clone size, J gene, V gene, D gene, CDR3 protein, CDR3 DNA. The D gene is left open where the match is weak. Not every row has a clone size; where given, it reads once, few, many or a size class.

clone size: .
J gene: TRBJ1-1
V gene: TRBV12-3/TRBV12-4
D gene: .
CDR3 protein: CASSPTENTEAFF
CDR3 DNA: TGTGCCAGCAGCCCGACAGAGAACACTGAAGCTTTCTTT

clone size: .
J gene: TRBJ2-7
V gene: TRBV5-4
D gene: TRBD1
CDR3 protein: CASSGGQINSYEQYF
CDR3 DNA: TGTGCCAGCAGCGGGGGACAGATAAACTCCTACGAGCAGTACTTC

clone size: .
J gene: TRBJ1-4
V gene: TRBV28
D gene: TRBD1
CDR3 protein: CASSSGQDSEKLFF
CDR3 DNA: TGTGCCAGCAGCTCGGGACAGGACTCCGAAAAACTGTTTTTT

clone size: .
J gene: TRBJ2-1
V gene: TRBV6-5
D gene: .
CDR3 protein: CASAGLGGWVNEQFF
CDR3 DNA: TGTGCCTCGGCTGGTCTAGGAGGTTGGGTAAATGAGCAGTTCTTC

clone size: .
J gene: TRBJ2-6
V gene: TRBV7-3
D gene: .
CDR3 protein: CASSPSGSGANVLTF
CDR3 DNA: TGTGCCAGCAGCCCATCGGGCTCTGGGGCCAACGTCCTGACTTTC

clone size: .
J gene: TRBJ1-2
V gene: TRBV10-2
D gene: .
CDR3 protein: CASSESRGYGYTF
CDR3 DNA: TGCGCCAGCAGTGAGTCACGGGGCTATGGCTACACCTTC

clone size: .
J gene: TRBJ1-3
V gene: TRBV4-3
D gene: .
CDR3 protein: CASSRDTRNTIYF
CDR3 DNA: TGCGCCAGCAGCCGGGACACCAGAAACACCATATATTTT

clone size: .
J gene: TRBJ2-3
V gene: TRBV2
D gene: TRBD2
CDR3 protein: CASGNLAEAGDTQYF
CDR3 DNA: TGTGCCAGCGGAAACCTAGCGGAGGCTGGAGATACGCAGTATTTT

clone size: .
J gene: TRBJ2-2
V gene: TRBV4-3
D gene: TRBD1
CDR3 protein: CASSSGTGGNTGELFF
CDR3 DNA: TGCGCCAGCAGCTCGGGGACAGGGGGCAACACCGGGGAGCTGTTTTTT

clone size: .
J gene: TRBJ2-7
V gene: TRBV18
D gene: TRBD1
CDR3 protein: CASSPRRQGAYEQYF
CDR3 DNA: TGTGCCAGCTCACCAAGACGACAGGGGGCTTACGAGCAGTACTTC

clone size: .
J gene: TRBJ1-1
V gene: TRBV13
D gene: TRBD1
CDR3 protein: CASSLQDRLNTEAFF
CDR3 DNA: TGTGCCAGCAGCCTACAGGACAGGCTGAACACTGAAGCTTTCTTT

clone size: .
J gene: TRBJ2-1
V gene: TRBV5-1
D gene: TRBD1
CDR3 protein: CASSPIPGTGANEQFF
CDR3 DNA: TGCGCCAGCAGCCCCATCCCCGGGACAGGGGCCAATGAGCAGTTCTTC

clone size: .
J gene: TRBJ2-7
V gene: TRBV30
D gene: .
CDR3 protein: CAWSVSGIYEQYF
CDR3 DNA: TGTGCCTGGAGTGTATCGGGGATTTACGAGCAGTACTTC

clone size: .
J gene: TRBJ2-3
V gene: TRBV28
D gene: TRBD2
CDR3 protein: CASSSGLAGVSDTQYF
CDR3 DNA: TGTGCCAGCAGTTCCGGACTAGCGGGGGTTTCAGATACGCAGTATTTT

clone size: .
J gene: TRBJ2-1
V gene: TRBV16
D gene: TRBD2
CDR3 protein: CASSQETSGYNEQFF
CDR3 DNA: TGTGCCAGCAGCCAAGAGACTAGCGGTTACAATGAGCAGTTCTTC

clone size: few
J gene: TRBJ2-2
V gene: TRBV4-1
D gene: .
CDR3 protein: CASKKGRRDTGELFF
CDR3 DNA: TGCGCCAGCAAGAAGGGGCGCCGGGACACCGGGGAGCTGTTTTTT